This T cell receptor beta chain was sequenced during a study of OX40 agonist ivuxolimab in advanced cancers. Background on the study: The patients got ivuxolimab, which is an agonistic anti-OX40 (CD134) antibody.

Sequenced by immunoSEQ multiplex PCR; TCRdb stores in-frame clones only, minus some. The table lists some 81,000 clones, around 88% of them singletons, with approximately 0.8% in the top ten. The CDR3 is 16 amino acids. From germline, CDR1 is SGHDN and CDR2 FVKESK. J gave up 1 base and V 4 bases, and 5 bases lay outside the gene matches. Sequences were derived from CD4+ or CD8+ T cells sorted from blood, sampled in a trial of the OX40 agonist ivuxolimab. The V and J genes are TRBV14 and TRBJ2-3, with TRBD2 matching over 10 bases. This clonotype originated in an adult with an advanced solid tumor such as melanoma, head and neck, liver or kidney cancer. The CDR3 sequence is CASSLRTSGRTDTQYF. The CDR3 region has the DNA TGTGCCAGCAGCCTTCGGACTAGCGGACGCACAGATACGCAGTATTTT.